These T cell receptor beta chains were read from a single sample in a study of blood T cell repertoires in COVID-19. Sequenced by immunoSEQ multiplex PCR; TCRdb stores in-frame clones only, minus some. Here the sample spans fewer than 35,000 clones, over 75% being singletons. The sample comprised peripheral blood. Every receptor here comes from a woman aged 50 to 65 with active COVID-19. The CDR3 runs from the conserved cysteine through the conserved F or W. Each record gives: V gene, D gene, J gene, clone size, CDR3 length, CDR3 protein, CDR3 DNA. A D gene is named only where the DNA matches it firmly. Not every row has a clone size; where given, it reads once, few, many or a size class.

TRBV6-5,NA,TRBJ2-7,NA,14,CASSSGTRGYEQYF,TGTGCCAGCAGTTCAGGGACAAGGGGCTACGAGCAGTACTTC
TRBV7-2,NA,TRBJ2-3,once,15,CASSLGIGSGDTQYF,TGTGCCAGCAGCTTAGGGATCGGGAGCGGAGATACGCAGTATTTT
TRBV9,TRBD2,TRBJ2-1,once,16,CASSVVTSGSAGEQFF,TGTGCCAGCAGCGTAGTGACTAGCGGGAGTGCGGGTGAGCAGTTCTTC
TRBV28,TRBD1,TRBJ1-4,NA,16,CASSSIPGTENEKLFF,TGTGCCAGCAGTAGCATCCCCGGGACAGAGAATGAAAAACTGTTTTTT
TRBV18,TRBD1,TRBJ1-2,NA,13,CASSPEGAYGYTF,TGTGCCAGCTCACCTGAGGGGGCCTATGGCTACACCTTC
TRBV19,TRBD1,TRBJ2-5,once,15,CASSEGTGGRETQYF,TGTGCCAGTAGTGAGGGGACAGGGGGCCGAGAGACCCAGTACTTC
TRBV10-3,TRBD2,TRBJ2-1,NA,16,CAISESGGGRSTEQFF,TGTGCCATCAGTGAGTCGGGAGGCGGGAGAAGCACTGAGCAGTTCTTC
TRBV6-5,NA,TRBJ1-6,NA,15,CASSYSGERDSPLHF,TGTGCCAGCAGTTACTCTGGGGAGAGGGATTCACCCCTCCACTTT
TRBV7-9,NA,TRBJ2-2,NA,12,CASSESTGELFF,TGTGCCAGCAGCGAGAGCACCGGGGAGCTGTTTTTT
TRBV5-5,TRBD1,TRBJ1-2,NA,13,CASSLTGGVGYTF,TGTGCCAGCAGCTTAACAGGGGGCGTCGGCTACACCTTC
TRBV5-1,NA,TRBJ2-2,NA,15,CASSRTTENTGELFF,TGCGCCAGCAGCCGAACGACAGAGAACACCGGGGAGCTGTTTTTT
TRBV6-6,NA,TRBJ1-4,few,12,CASWGANEKLFF,TGTGCATCTTGGGGGGCTAATGAAAAACTGTTTTTT
TRBV5-4,TRBD1,TRBJ1-2,NA,13,CASGTASNYGYTF,TGTGCCAGCGGGACAGCGTCTAACTATGGCTACACCTTC
TRBV7-3,NA,TRBJ2-1,NA,16,CASSRTAASSYNEQFF,TGTGCCAGCAGCCGAACAGCGGCTAGCTCCTACAATGAGCAGTTCTTC
TRBV10-3,TRBD2,TRBJ2-7,NA,14,CAVTGTSLSYEQYF,TGTGCCGTAACCGGGACTAGCCTCTCCTACGAGCAGTACTTC
TRBV9,TRBD1,TRBJ2-7,NA,11,CASSTGVEQYF,TGTGCCAGCAGTACAGGGGTCGAGCAGTACTTC
TRBV2,NA,TRBJ1-2,NA,16,CATPGGTGSAWWGYTF,TGTGCCACCCCAGGCGGAACGGGGTCTGCCTGGTGGGGCTACACCTTC
TRBV20-1,NA,TRBJ1-5,few,13,CSASPLYNQPQHF,TGCAGTGCTAGTCCCCTTTACAATCAGCCCCAGCATTTT
TRBV5-1,TRBD2,TRBJ2-5,NA,15,CASSLGAGGRETQYF,TGCGCCAGCAGCTTAGGAGCGGGAGGTAGAGAGACCCAGTACTTC
TRBV6-5,NA,TRBJ2-2,NA,16,CASSYAAGMNTGELFF,TGTGCCAGCAGTTACGCCGCGGGGATGAACACCGGGGAGCTGTTTTTT
TRBV30,TRBD2,TRBJ2-3,NA,11,CAWSESGRAVF,TGTGCCTGGAGTGAGAGCGGGAGGGCCGTGTTT
TRBV19,NA,TRBJ2-3,NA,14,CASISSGPWDTQYF,TGTGCCAGTATCTCCTCAGGGCCCTGGGATACGCAGTATTTT
TRBV5-6,TRBD2,TRBJ2-1,NA,12,CASSLGLAVQFF,TGTGCCAGCAGCTTGGGACTAGCGGTCCAGTTCTTC
TRBV5-1,TRBD2,TRBJ2-1,NA,14,CASSLGTIYNEQFF,TGCGCCAGCAGCCTAGGGACTATCTACAATGAGCAGTTCTTC
TRBV19,TRBD1,TRBJ1-2,NA,14,CASSFPDRSDGYTF,TGTGCCAGTAGTTTCCCGGACAGGTCCGATGGCTACACCTTC
TRBV6-6,TRBD2,TRBJ2-7,NA,15,CASSYRLAGTYEQYF,TGTGCCAGCAGTTATCGACTAGCGGGAACCTACGAGCAGTACTTC
TRBV28,NA,TRBJ2-2,NA,15,CASSPLGRGTGELFF,TGTGCCAGCAGTCCCCTAGGGAGGGGGACCGGGGAGCTGTTTTTT
TRBV29-1,NA,TRBJ1-2,once,14,CSVVSGEGSYGYTF,TGCAGCGTTGTGTCCGGGGAGGGTAGCTATGGCTACACCTTC
TRBV4-1,NA,TRBJ2-7,NA,14,CASSHPEVLDEQYF,TGCGCCAGCAGCCACCCCGAGGTACTCGACGAGCAGTACTTC
TRBV14,NA,TRBJ1-1,once,15,CASSQGGLGNTEAFF,TGTGCCAGCAGCCAAGGGGGGCTGGGGAACACTGAAGCTTTCTTT
TRBV9,NA,TRBJ2-1,NA,12,CASSVGGFEQFF,TGTGCCAGCAGCGTAGGAGGGTTCGAGCAGTTCTTC
TRBV7-9,TRBD1,TRBJ1-3,NA,18,CASSLGRWTGGPGNTIYF,TGTGCCAGCAGCTTAGGGAGGTGGACAGGGGGCCCTGGAAACACCATATATTTT
TRBV28,NA,TRBJ1-2,NA,15,CASSRPGGRIYGYTF,TGTGCCAGCAGCCGCCCGGGGGGGCGCATCTATGGCTACACCTTC
TRBV6-1,NA,TRBJ1-6,NA,17,CASSGSRRATYNSPLHF,TGTGCCAGCAGTGGAAGTAGGAGGGCTACCTATAATTCACCCCTCCACTTT
TRBV19,TRBD2,TRBJ2-1,few,16,CASSKGLAVSYNEQFF,TGTGCCAGTAGTAAGGGACTAGCGGTCTCCTACAATGAGCAGTTCTTC